One and the same sample provided the 15 T cell receptor beta chains below, sequenced in a study of blood T cell repertoires in COVID-19. The repertoire was sequenced with immunoSEQ multiplex PCR; TCRdb's copy has only in-frame clones and lacks some. Among some 100,000 clones listed, approximately 80% were seen once. The source material was peripheral blood. The receptors were gathered from a human donor in a cohort sampled during active COVID-19.

The V gene is TRBV6-1, the J gene TRBJ2-5; TRBD1 agrees at 7 bases. This CDR3 has 15 amino acids. Germline lookup yields CDR1 MNHNS and CDR2 SASEGT. Unmatched junction bases numbered 9, after V lost 3 bases and J lost 5 bases. The CDR3 here is CASSEGQFGWETQYF. CDR3 sequence (DNA): TGTGCCAGCAGTGAGGGACAGTTCGGGTGGGAGACCCAGTACTTC.

The chain joins TRBV19 to TRBJ1-3; 7 nucleotides agree with TRBD1. V was pared by 6 bases and J by 0 bases, with 5 bases of the junction left unmatched. The CDR3 totals 15 residues. Germline-derived CDR1 and CDR2 are LNHDA and SQIVND (reference sequence). The CDR3 region has the DNA TGTGCCAGTAGCAAGACAGGGAACTCTGGAAACACCATATATTTT. Translation gives CASSKTGNSGNTIYF. Supplemented by reference TRBV19 and TRBJ1-3, the full variable domain reads DGGITQSPKYLFRKEGQNVTLSCEQNLNHDAMYWYRQDPGQGLRLIYYSQIVNDFQKGDIAEGYSVSREKKESFPLTVTSAQKNPTAFYLCASSKTGNSGNTIYFGEGSWLTVV.

This chain connects TRBV11-2 to TRBJ2-1, with 7 positions matching TRBD2. V lost 2 bases, J lost 4 bases, and 5 bases stayed unmatched. Looked up from germline, CDR1 is SGHAT and CDR2 is FQNNGV. The CDR3 sequence is 15 residues long. The CDR3, as DNA: TGTGCCAGCAGCTTATTTGGGGGGGGTTACAATGAGCAGTTCTTC. This translates into CASSLFGGGYNEQFF.

The chain employs TRBV5-5 and TRBJ1-5, with D perhaps TRBD1 (5 bases). The CDR3 sequence is 15 residues long. Trimming removed 3 bases from V and 5 bases from J, with 15 bases in between. Germline values: CDR1 SGHKS, CDR2 YYEKEE (reference sequence). The CDR3 sequence is CASSSREGGDQPQHF. The DNA for the CDR3 is TGTGCCAGCAGCTCCAGGGAGGGTGGGGATCAGCCCCAGCATTTT.

The rearrangement joins TRBV3-1 (or the pseudogene TRBV3-2) to TRBJ2-7; weak D call: TRBD2 (6 bases). The V end was cut by 4 bases, the J end by 3 bases, with 13 bases between. The CDR3 length is 14 residues. Germline CDR1 is LGHDT and CDR2 is YNNKEL (reference sequence). This CDR3 is CASSRDFYGYEQYF. The CDR3 nucleotides read TGTGCCAGCAGCCGGGACTTCTACGGCTACGAGCAGTACTTC.

This clone was recorded a few times. V is TRBV29-1 and J is TRBJ1-1, with D maybe TRBD1 (6 bases). V dropped 3 bases and J dropped 4 bases, with 9 bases sitting between them. In germline, CDR1 is SQVTM, CDR2 ANQGSEA. The CDR3 consists of 12 residues. CDR3 loop: CSVDPRGTEAFF. CDR3 coding DNA: TGCAGCGTTGATCCCAGGGGCACTGAAGCTTTCTTT.

The chain employs TRBV3-1 (or the pseudogene TRBV3-2) and TRBJ1-2; D may be TRBD1 (5 bases). The CDR3 is 13 residues long. Looked up from germline, CDR1 is LGHDT and CDR2 is YNNKEL (reference sequence). Between the trimmed V and J ends, which lost 3 bases and 4 bases, there was a span of 9 bases. CDR3 sequence reads: CASSQAGSYGYTF. CDR3 bases: TGTGCCAGCAGCCAGGCAGGGTCCTATGGCTACACCTTC.

This clone was found once. The J gene is TRBJ2-5, the V gene TRBV19; D may be TRBD1 (5 bases). The ends were cut back, 5 bases at V and 5 bases at J, with 12 bases in the middle. From germline, CDR1 is LNHDA and CDR2 SQIVND (reference sequence). This CDR3 comprises 13 residues. Here the CDR3 reads CASSPESGETQYF. CDR3 coding DNA: TGTGCCAGTAGTCCTGAATCAGGGGAGACCCAGTACTTC.

This rearrangement joins TRBV28 to TRBJ1-4; D ambiguous. This CDR3 has 13 residues. V shed 6 bases and J shed 6 bases, with 11 bases lying between them. Germline values: CDR1 MDHEN, CDR2 SYDVKM. The CDR3 spells CASRRTGDEKLFF. Written as DNA, the CDR3 is TGTGCCAGCAGGCGGACCGGGGATGAAAAACTGTTTTTT.

The chain combines TRBV6-5 with TRBJ1-5, with 7 bases identical to TRBD1. J lost 3 bases, V lost 8 bases, and 7 bases had no gene match. There are 14 residues in the CDR3. CDR1 and CDR2 from the germline V gene are MNHEY and SVGAGI. Written as DNA, the CDR3 is TGTGCCAGCCTGGAGGGACAGTACAATCAGCCCCAGCATTTT. As protein: CASLEGQYNQPQHF.

The chain has TRBV19 and TRBJ1-3; D perhaps matches TRBD1 (6 bases). Germline values: CDR1 LNHDA, CDR2 SQIVND (reference sequence). Trimming took 5 bases from V and 0 from J, leaving 11 bases between them. The CDR3 extends over 15 amino acids. CDR3 sequence reads: CASSLQGSSGNTIYF. Written as DNA, the CDR3 is TGTGCCAGTAGTCTTCAGGGGAGCTCTGGAAACACCATATATTTT. Filled out from reference TRBV19 and TRBJ1-3, the complete variable domain reads DGGITQSPKYLFRKEGQNVTLSCEQNLNHDAMYWYRQDPGQGLRLIYYSQIVNDFQKGDIAEGYSVSREKKESFPLTVTSAQKNPTAFYLCASSLQGSSGNTIYFGEGSWLTVV.

This chain joins TRBV28 and TRBJ2-3; tentatively, D is TRBD2 (6 bases). Trimming took 6 bases from V and 6 from J, leaving 16 bases between them. The germline V gene encodes CDR1 MDHEN and CDR2 SYDVKM. This CDR3 contains 14 residues. Here the CDR3 DNA reads TGTGCCAGCAGCTCGGCTAGCGTCGGGGATACGCAGTATTTT. Translation gives CASSSASVGDTQYF.

The chain joins TRBV7-9 to TRBJ2-7, with 7 bases aligning to TRBD1. The germline gives CDR1 SEHNR, CDR2 FQNEAQ (reference sequence). The V gene end was trimmed by 6 bases and the J gene end by 6 bases; junction bases not matched to a gene: 8. The CDR3 is 13 amino acids. As DNA, the CDR3 is TGTGCCAGCAGGGCTAGACAGGGTGGCGAGCAGTACTTC. This translates into CASRARQGGEQYF.

A single count supports this clone. The chain employs TRBV6-2 or TRBV6-3 and TRBJ1-4; a possible D gene is TRBD1 (5 bases). The CDR3 is made up of 17 amino acids. Between the trimmed V and J ends, which lost 2 bases and 0 bases, there was a span of 13 bases. Per germline, CDR1 MNHEY and CDR2 SVGEGT. The CDR3 region is CASSYTTDSATNEKLFF. Written as DNA, the CDR3 is TGTGCCAGCAGTTACACCACCGACAGCGCAACTAATGAAAAACTGTTTTTT.

This clone was recorded once. V is TRBV20-1 and J is TRBJ2-7; TRBD2 aligns across 8 bases. V trimming: 7 bases; J trimming: 6 bases; junction bases outside the gene matches: 5. This CDR3 is built from 11 residues. Germline CDR1 is DFQATT and CDR2 is SNEGSKA (reference sequence). The CDR3 DNA is TGCAGTGACCCCCGGGGGGGCGAGCAGTACTTC. Its translation: CSDPRGGEQYF.